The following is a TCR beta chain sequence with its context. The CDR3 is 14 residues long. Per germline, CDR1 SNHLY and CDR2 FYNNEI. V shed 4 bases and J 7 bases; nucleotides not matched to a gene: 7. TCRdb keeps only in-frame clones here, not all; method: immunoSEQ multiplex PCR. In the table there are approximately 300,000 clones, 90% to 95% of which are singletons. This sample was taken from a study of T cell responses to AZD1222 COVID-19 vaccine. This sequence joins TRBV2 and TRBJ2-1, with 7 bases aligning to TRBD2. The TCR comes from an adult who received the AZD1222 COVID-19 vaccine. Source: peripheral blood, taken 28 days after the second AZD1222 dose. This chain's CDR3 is CASSAREGGNEQFF. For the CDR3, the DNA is TGTGCCAGCAGTGCTAGGGAGGGTGGGAATGAGCAGTTCTTC.